This TCR beta chain was identified in a study of T cells in Graves' hyperthyroidism and ophthalmopathy. What was amplified from RNA transcripts were TCR beta CDR3 regions. Using the HTBI primer set, a first-round RT-PCR was run on the TCR CDR3. Each CDR3 protein is one row after TCRdb ran MiXCR on the multiplex PCR reads. The sample lists over 250,000 distinct CDR3 sequences, roughly 13% occurring once. The germline gives CDR1 MGHRA, CDR2 YSYEKL. Germline trimming cut 4 bases from V and 1 base from J; bases unmatched to any gene: 10. The CDR3 extends over 17 amino acids. This rearrangement joins TRBV4-1 to TRBJ1-1; 9 nucleotides agree with TRBD1. The sequencing input was blood. The source is a woman aged 40-49 years with Graves' ophthalmopathy. In DNA form, the CDR3 reads TGCGCCAGCAGCCCCCTCGACAGGGGGTTAGGGAACACTGAAGCTTTCTTT. It specifies CASSPLDRGLGNTEAFF.